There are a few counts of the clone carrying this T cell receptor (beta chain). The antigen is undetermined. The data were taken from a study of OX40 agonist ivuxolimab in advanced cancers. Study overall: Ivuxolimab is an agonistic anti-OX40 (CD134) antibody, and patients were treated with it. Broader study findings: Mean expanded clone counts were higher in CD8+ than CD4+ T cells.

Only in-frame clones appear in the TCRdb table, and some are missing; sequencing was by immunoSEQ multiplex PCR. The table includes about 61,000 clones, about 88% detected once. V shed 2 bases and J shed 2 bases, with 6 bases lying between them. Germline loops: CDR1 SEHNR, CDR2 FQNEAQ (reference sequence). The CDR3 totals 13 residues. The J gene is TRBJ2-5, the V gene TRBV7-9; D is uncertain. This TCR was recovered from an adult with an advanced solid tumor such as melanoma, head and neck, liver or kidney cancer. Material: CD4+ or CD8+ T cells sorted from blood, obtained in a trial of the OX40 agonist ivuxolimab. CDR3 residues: CASSLSLQETQYF. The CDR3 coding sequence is TGTGCCAGCAGCTTAAGCCTTCAAGAGACCCAGTACTTC. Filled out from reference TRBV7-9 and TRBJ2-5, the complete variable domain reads DTGVSQNPRHKITKRGQNVTFRCDPISEHNRLYWYRQTLGQGPEFLTYFQNEAQLEKSRLLSDRFSAERPKGSFSTLEIQRTEQGDSAMYLCASSLSLQETQYFGPGTRLLVL.